The next 8 T cell receptor beta chains were all read from a single sample in a study of graft-versus-host responses after intestinal transplantation. TCRdb keeps only in-frame clones here, not all; method: immunoSEQ multiplex PCR. The data show about 110,000 clones, around 94% seen once. Their cognate antigens are unknown. Sequences were derived from unstimulated CD4+ T cells sorted from spleen or lymph node cells, sampled before transplant. The receptor source for this set is a human donor who was the organ donor for an intestinal transplant.

The rearrangement uses TRBV30 and TRBJ2-7, with 7 positions matching TRBD1. Germline V gene lookup returns CDR1 GTSNPN and CDR2 SVGIG (reference sequence). CDR3 length: 14 amino acids. V shed 0 bases, J shed 0 bases, and the junction held 2 bases outside the gene matches. The CDR3: CAWSVGDSSYEQYF. The CDR3 bases are TGTGCCTGGAGTGTCGGGGACAGCTCCTACGAGCAGTACTTC.

The genes are TRBV5-4 and TRBJ1-1, with TRBD1 identical over 8 bases. Germline V gene data show CDR1 as SGHNT and CDR2 as YYREEE (reference sequence). The CDR3 runs to 15 residues. The V segment lost 0 bases and the J segment 2 bases; nucleotides outside the gene matches: 3. CDR3 sequence reads: CASSLGAGGNTEAFF. The CDR3 nucleotides read TGTGCCAGCAGCTTGGGGGCAGGGGGCAACACTGAAGCTTTCTTT.

The chain joins TRBV7-9 to TRBJ1-5; perhaps TRBD1 as D (5 bases). Germline values: CDR1 SEHNR, CDR2 FQNEAQ (reference sequence). With 2 bases removed from V and 2 bases from J, the gap between germline ends came to 7 bases. This CDR3 region has 14 residues. The CDR3, as DNA: TGTGCCAGCAGCTTAAAGGGGCGCAATCAGCCCCAGCATTTT. Translated, it gives CASSLKGRNQPQHF.

The chain has TRBV9 and TRBJ2-3; the match to TRBD2 covers 11 bases. Germline CDR1 and CDR2: SGDLS and YYNGEE. This CDR3 contains 15 residues. The trim removed 3 bases at V and 0 bases at J, leaving 0 bases unmatched. The CDR3 coding sequence is TGTGCCAGCAGCGGGACTAGCGGGAGCACAGATACGCAGTATTTT. It translates to CASSGTSGSTDTQYF.

The chain carries TRBV5-4 and TRBJ2-3; 14 bases are a match to TRBD2. This CDR3 comprises 16 residues. V shed 4 bases, J shed 5 bases, and the junction held 6 bases outside the gene matches. Germline V gene lookup returns CDR1 SGHNT and CDR2 YYREEE (reference sequence). The CDR3 coding sequence is TGTGCCAGCAGCCGGGGACTAGCGGGAGCGGGAGATACGCAGTATTTT. This codes for CASSRGLAGAGDTQYF.

The rearrangement joins TRBV5-7 to TRBJ2-7, with D tentatively TRBD2 (5 bases). TRBV5-7 is identified as an open reading frame with a role that is uncertain. The ends were cut back, 1 base at V and 5 bases at J, with 16 bases in the middle. This CDR3 comprises 15 residues. CDR3 region: CASSLLAGTPHEQYF. CDR3 nucleotide sequence: TGTGCCAGCAGCTTGTTGGCGGGTACCCCTCACGAGCAGTACTTC.

This rearrangement joins TRBV5-6 to TRBJ2-7, with D possibly being TRBD2 (5 bases). The germline V gene encodes CDR1 SGHDT and CDR2 YYEEEE. The CDR3 contains 13 residues. V was cut by 2 bases and J by 9 bases, with 15 bases left in between. CDR3 sequence reads: CASSFQPRDGQYF. CDR3 coding DNA: TGTGCCAGCAGCTTTCAGCCCCGGGATGGGCAGTACTTC.

V gene TRBV6-5 combines with J gene TRBJ1-2, with 7 nucleotides matching TRBD1. Germline V gives CDR1 MNHEY, CDR2 SVGAGI. V gave up 8 bases and J gave up 8 bases; unmatched junction bases: 8. This CDR3 is built from 12 residues. The CDR3 sequence is CASSRTGRGYTF. As DNA, the CDR3 is TGTGCCAGCTCCAGGACAGGACGGGGCTACACCTTC.